One sample yielded the 24 T cell receptor beta chains listed below, sequenced in a study of T cell changes during pregnancy in multiple sclerosis. The assay was immunoSEQ multiplex PCR, and TCRdb's table has in-frame clones only and misses some. The table lists approximately 100,000 clones, more than 80% of them singletons, with more than 0.95% in the top ten. The sample in question was peripheral blood, obtained in the second trimester of pregnancy. Source of these receptors: a female donor with multiple sclerosis, enrolled in a pregnancy study.

This clone has more than one count but fewer than ten. V usage is TRBV2 and J usage is TRBJ1-3; 9 nucleotides line up with TRBD1. Looked up from germline, CDR1 is SNHLY and CDR2 is FYNNEI. The J segment lost 6 bases and the V segment lost 8 bases, leaving 11 bases of the junction unmatched. This CDR3 has 15 amino acids. The CDR3 nucleotides read TGTGCCAGCGGGGGTCCGGGACAGGGTGTAAACACCATATATTTT. Protein: CASGGPGQGVNTIYF.

V usage is TRBV6-5 and J usage is TRBJ2-5; no definite D call. Between the trimmed V and J ends, which lost 5 bases and 3 bases, there was a span of 16 bases. The CDR3 has 15 amino acids. Germline V CDR1 and CDR2: MNHEY, SVGAGI. DNA of the CDR3: TGTGCCAGCAGTGCGGTCCCGGGTCGTGAAGAGACCCAGTACTTC. It codes for CASSAVPGREETQYF.

This chain links TRBV19 with TRBJ1-1; the D is unclear. CDR1 and CDR2 (germline): LNHDA, SQIVND (reference sequence). The V end lost 5 bases, the J end lost 5 bases, and 9 bases lay between the germline ends. The CDR3 has 12 residues. CDR3 DNA: TGTGCCAGTAGTCTCGGTAGAACTGAAGCTTTCTTT. Its protein product is CASSLGRTEAFF. The full variable domain, rest sourced from reference TRBV19 and TRBJ1-1, is DGGITQSPKYLFRKEGQNVTLSCEQNLNHDAMYWYRQDPGQGLRLIYYSQIVNDFQKGDIAEGYSVSREKKESFPLTVTSAQKNPTAFYLCASSLGRTEAFFGQGTRLTVV.

CDR3 region: CASSRQGTNIQYF. In nucleotides, the CDR3 is TGTGCCAGCAGTCGACAGGGAACAAACATTCAGTACTTC. The chain carries TRBV27 and TRBJ2-4, with 7 bases identical to TRBD1. Germline V CDR1 and CDR2: MNHEY, SMNVEV (reference sequence). This CDR3 has 13 amino acids. V dropped 5 bases and J dropped 6; count of bases not matched to a gene: 4.

The chain's CDR3 is CASGGEGGRYEQYF. The CDR3 DNA reads TGTGCCAGCGGAGGAGAGGGGGGGCGTTACGAGCAGTACTTC. The chain joins TRBV9 to TRBJ2-7, with a weak D call TRBD2 (7 bases). The length of the CDR3 is 14 residues. V lost 7 bases and J 4 bases, leaving 18 bases between the germline ends. CDR1 is SGDLS, CDR2 YYNGEE, per germline. The whole variable domain, filled in from reference TRBV9 and TRBJ2-7, reads DSGVTQTPKHLITATGQRVTLRCSPRSGDLSVYWYQQSLDQGLQFLIQYYNGEERAKGNILERFSAQQFPDLHSELNLSSLELGDSALYFCASGGEGGRYEQYFGPGTRLTVT.

The chain links TRBV30 to TRBJ1-1, with D maybe TRBD1 (6 bases). With 0 bases removed from V and 5 bases from J, the gap between germline ends came to 10 bases. Germline lookup yields CDR1 GTSNPN and CDR2 SVGIG (reference sequence). This CDR3 comprises 13 residues. CDR3 DNA: TGTGCCTGGAGTGTACAGGGTCGGACTGAAGCTTTCTTT. Translation: CAWSVQGRTEAFF.

The chain couples TRBV25-1 to TRBJ2-5; TRBD2 is a possible D gene (6 bases). V was cut by 4 bases and J by 2 bases, with 20 bases left in between. Per germline, CDR1 MGHDK and CDR2 SYGVNS. The CDR3 is 17 amino acids. The CDR3 sequence is CASSAPGVLSLQETQYF. As DNA, the CDR3 is TGTGCCAGCAGTGCCCCGGGAGTCCTAAGTTTACAAGAGACCCAGTACTTC.

CDR3 bases: TGTGCCAGCAGCCATCTAGCGGGGGGCGAAGAGACCCAGTACTTC. Translated, it gives CASSHLAGGEETQYF. The chain couples TRBV7-9 to TRBJ2-5, with 11 nucleotides matching TRBD2. The CDR3 extends over 15 amino acids. The V gene end was trimmed by 5 bases and the J gene end by 3 bases; junction bases not matched to a gene: 5. Germline CDR1 and CDR2: SEHNR and FQNEAQ (reference sequence).

V gene TRBV5-1 combines with J gene TRBJ2-7, with D maybe TRBD1 (6 bases). The V end was cut by 0 bases, the J end by 4 bases, with 8 bases between. Germline V gives CDR1 SGHRS, CDR2 YFSETQ. CDR3 length: 13 residues. This CDR3 is CASSLARGYEQYF. The CDR3 nucleotides read TGCGCCAGCAGCTTGGCCAGGGGATACGAGCAGTACTTC.

The CDR3 bases are TGTGCCAGCTCACCGTTACTAGCGGGAGACGGTGAGACCCAGTACTTC. As protein: CASSPLLAGDGETQYF. The chain combines TRBV18 with TRBJ2-5; TRBD2 matches at 11 bases. CDR1 is KGHSH and CDR2 is LQKENI in the germline V gene. Trimming took 3 bases from V and 5 from J; bases not matched to a gene: 8. The CDR3 runs to 16 residues.

This clone was counted a single time. The V and J genes are TRBV5-1 and TRBJ2-2; D not certain. Germline-derived CDR1 and CDR2 are SGHRS and YFSETQ. V was trimmed by 0 bases and J by 1 base, leaving 7 bases between them. There are 15 residues in the CDR3. The CDR3: CASSLGQMNTGELFF. CDR3 DNA: TGCGCCAGCAGCTTGGGCCAGATGAACACCGGGGAGCTGTTTTTT.

This chain uses TRBV7-8 with TRBJ2-2; no reliable D call. The CDR3 totals 15 residues. The germline CDR1 and CDR2 sequences are SGHVS and FQNEAQ. V dropped 3 bases and J dropped 6 bases, with 14 bases sitting between them. The chain's CDR3 is CASSFRTQVPGELFF. CDR3 in DNA: TGTGCCAGCAGCTTCAGAACTCAGGTCCCCGGGGAGCTGTTTTTT.

The chain recombines TRBV27 with TRBJ2-3; TRBD1 agrees at 8 bases. CDR1 and CDR2 (germline): MNHEY, SMNVEV (reference sequence). The J segment lost 3 bases and the V segment lost 5 bases, leaving 4 bases of the junction unmatched. This CDR3 is 14 amino acids long. The CDR3 coding sequence is TGTGCCAGCAGTGACAGGGGACGTACAGATACGCAGTATTTT. Amino acids: CASSDRGRTDTQYF.

The chain links TRBV18 to TRBJ1-5, with D possibly TRBD1 on 6 matching bases. The germline V gene encodes CDR1 KGHSH and CDR2 LQKENI. Trimming removed 4 bases at V and 8 bases at J, with 18 bases between. The CDR3 has 15 residues. CDR3 in DNA: TGTGCCAGCTCACTAAATCCGGGACAAGTAGAGCCCCAGCATTTT. Encoded protein: CASSLNPGQVEPQHF.

V is TRBV30 and J is TRBJ2-1; 7 bases fit TRBD1. The V segment lost 0 bases and the J segment 9 bases; nucleotides outside the gene matches: 2. The CDR3 consists of 12 residues. Germline V gene sequence: CDR1 GTSNPN, CDR2 SVGIG (reference sequence). The CDR3 spells CAWSVGGPEQFF. As DNA, the CDR3 is TGTGCCTGGAGTGTAGGGGGCCCTGAGCAGTTCTTC.

This chain connects TRBV7-8 to TRBJ1-4; D may be TRBD1 (5 bases). In germline, CDR1 is SGHVS, CDR2 FQNEAQ. Trimming took off 4 bases at V and 8 bases at J, with 17 bases between the two ends. CDR3 length equals 15 residues. The CDR3 here is CASSSGVGVGEKLFF. Written as DNA, the CDR3 is TGTGCCAGCAGCTCGGGGGTGGGGGTTGGGGAAAAACTGTTTTTT.

The chain combines TRBV5-4 with TRBJ2-2; D not resolved. Germline-derived CDR1 and CDR2 are SGHNT and YYREEE (reference sequence). The CDR3 length is 16 residues. V was clipped by 0 bases and J by 4 bases, with 13 bases between them. DNA for the CDR3: TGTGCCAGCAGCTTGGGGCCGACACCTACCACCGGGGAGCTGTTTTTT. Amino acid sequence: CASSLGPTPTTGELFF. Drawing the rest from reference TRBV5-4 and TRBJ2-2, the complete variable domain is ETGVTQSPTHLIKTRGQQVTLRCSSQSGHNTVSWYQQALGQGPQFIFQYYREEENGRGNFPPRFSGLQFPNYSSELNVNALELDDSALYLCASSLGPTPTTGELFFGEGSRLTVL.

J is TRBJ2-7 and V is TRBV6-1; 7 nucleotides line up with TRBD1. V lost 6 bases, J lost 6 bases, and 17 bases stayed unmatched. This CDR3 is built from 16 residues. Germline V gene sequence: CDR1 MNHNS, CDR2 SASEGT. Here the CDR3 reads CASSETVGRGWIEQYF. The CDR3 nucleotides are TGTGCCAGCAGCGAAACGGTGGGCAGGGGGTGGATCGAGCAGTACTTC.

The chain combines TRBV5-5 with TRBJ2-1; weak D call: TRBD1 (5 bases). The CDR3 length is 15 residues. Trimming removed 2 bases from V and 2 bases from J, with 11 bases in between. Germline V gene lookup returns CDR1 SGHKS and CDR2 YYEKEE (reference sequence). The CDR3 region is CASSLQDFTYNEQFF. The CDR3 nucleotides read TGTGCCAGCAGCTTACAGGATTTCACCTACAATGAGCAGTTCTTC.

This clone was recorded a few times. V is TRBV9 and J is TRBJ1-6; the match to TRBD1 covers 8 bases. There are 14 residues in the CDR3. The V and J ends lost 5 bases and 5 bases, in that order; junction bases with no gene match: 3. The germline V gene has CDR1 SGDLS and CDR2 YYNGEE. The CDR3 DNA follows: TGTGCCAGCAGTGAACAGGGGGATAATTCACCCCTCCACTTT. Amino acid sequence: CASSEQGDNSPLHF.

J is TRBJ2-7 and V is TRBV7-2, with D perhaps TRBD2 (6 bases). The germline V gene encodes CDR1 SGHTA and CDR2 FQGNSA. V dropped 1 base and J dropped 0 bases, with 16 bases sitting between them. The CDR3 spans 17 residues. The CDR3: CASSLGPGVGSSYEQYF. CDR3 nucleotide sequence: TGTGCCAGCAGCTTAGGCCCGGGGGTGGGGAGCTCCTACGAGCAGTACTTC. The entire variable domain, with the rest obtained from reference TRBV7-2 and TRBJ2-7, is as follows: GAGVSQSPSNKVTEKGKDVELRCDPISGHTALYWYRQSLGQGLEFLIYFQGNSAPDKSGLPSDRFSAERTGGSVSTLTIQRTQQEDSAVYLCASSLGPGVGSSYEQYFGPGTRLTVT.

The rearrangement joins TRBV14 to TRBJ1-2; tentative D call: TRBD1 (5 bases). The CDR3 covers 14 residues. The germline V and J ends were trimmed by 0 bases and 8 bases, with 13 bases remaining between them. Germline V gives CDR1 SGHDN, CDR2 FVKESK. CDR3 nucleotides: TGTGCCAGCAGCCAAGAATTGGGGCCCGGGGGCTACACCTTC. Translated: CASSQELGPGGYTF.

This clone occurred a few times. V is TRBV11-2 and J is TRBJ1-1, with D perhaps matching TRBD1 (5 bases). Germline V gives CDR1 SGHAT, CDR2 FQNNGV. This CDR3 is built from 13 residues. Trimming left V 2 bases short and J 3 bases short, with 7 bases between. This CDR3 reads CASSLQGDTEAFF. As DNA, the CDR3 is TGTGCCAGCAGCTTACAGGGTGACACTGAAGCTTTCTTT.

This clone has only one observation. V gene TRBV5-6 combines with J gene TRBJ1-2; a possible D gene is TRBD1 (6 bases). Germline CDR1 is SGHDT and CDR2 is YYEEEE. The CDR3 runs to 16 residues. Trimming pared 0 bases from V and 3 bases from J, leaving 15 bases between. CDR3 sequence reads: CASSLVFRGSDYGYTF. In DNA form, the CDR3 reads TGTGCCAGCAGCTTGGTATTCAGGGGCAGCGACTATGGCTACACCTTC.